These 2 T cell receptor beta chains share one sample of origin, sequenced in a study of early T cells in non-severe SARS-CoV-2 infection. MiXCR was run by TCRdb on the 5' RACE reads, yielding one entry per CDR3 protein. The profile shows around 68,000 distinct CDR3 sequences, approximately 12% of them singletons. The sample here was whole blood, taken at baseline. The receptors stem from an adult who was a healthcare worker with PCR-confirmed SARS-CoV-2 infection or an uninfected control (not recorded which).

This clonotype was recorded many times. This CDR3 is CAWSGLVSAGEQFF. CDR3 nucleotides: TGTGCCTGGAGTGGTTTGGTCTCCGCAGGGGAGCAGTTCTTC. J is TRBJ2-1 and V is TRBV30; D might be TRBD1 (5 bases). The V end lost 1 base, the J end lost 10 bases, and 17 bases lay between the germline ends. CDR3 length: 14 amino acids. Germline CDR1 and CDR2: GTSNPN and SVGIG (reference sequence).

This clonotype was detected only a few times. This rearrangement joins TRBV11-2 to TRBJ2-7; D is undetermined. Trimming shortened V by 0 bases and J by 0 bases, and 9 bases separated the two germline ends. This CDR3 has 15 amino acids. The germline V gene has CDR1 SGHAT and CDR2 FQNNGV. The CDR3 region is CASSLDVWRSYEQYF. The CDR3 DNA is TGTGCCAGCAGCTTAGACGTTTGGCGCTCCTACGAGCAGTACTTC.